Listed here are 9 T cell receptor beta chains from one sample, sequenced in a study of cytomegalovirus exposure and HLA in healthy donors. Vbeta (60) and Jbeta (13) primers were used in the PCR. The repertoire was sequenced with immunoSEQ multiplex PCR; TCRdb's copy has only in-frame clones and lacks some. The table lists some 110,000 clones, 78% of them singletons. The specimen sequenced was PBMCs. The receptors were sampled from a man in his forties in good health and CMV-seronegative.

In its sample, this clone was seen a few times. J is TRBJ2-3 and V is TRBV6-4; 9 bases align to TRBD2. Germline CDR1 reads MRHNA; CDR2 reads SNTAGT. The length of the CDR3 is 15 residues. V dropped 3 bases and J dropped 2; count of bases not matched to a gene: 3. In nucleotides, the CDR3 is TGTGCCAGCAGTGATGGCGGGGGGGCCACAGATACGCAGTATTTT. As protein: CASSDGGGATDTQYF.

The gene calls are TRBV29-1 and TRBJ2-5, with D possibly TRBD1 on 6 matching bases. V lost 3 bases and J 2 bases, leaving 7 bases between the germline ends. This CDR3 has 12 residues. CDR1 and CDR2 from the germline V gene are SQVTM and ANQGSEA. The chain's CDR3 is CSVDQGQETQYF. CDR3 nucleotides: TGCAGCGTTGACCAGGGGCAAGAGACCCAGTACTTC.

This clone was recorded once. The chain uses TRBV6-5 and TRBJ2-1; possibly TRBD2 for D (6 bases). With 1 base removed from V and 7 bases from J, the gap between germline ends came to 8 bases. This CDR3 comprises 13 residues. CDR1 is MNHEY and CDR2 is SVGAGI in the germline V gene. The CDR3 loop is CASSYFRGNEQFF. The CDR3 DNA reads as TGTGCCAGCAGTTACTTTCGGGGGAATGAGCAGTTCTTC.

This chain uses TRBV6-1 with TRBJ1-5; 10 bases are shared with TRBD1. The CDR3 consists of 15 residues. Losses at the gene ends were 0 bases for V and 10 bases for J; bases not matched to a gene: 6. Germline V gene sequence: CDR1 MNHNS, CDR2 SASEGT. CDR3 in DNA: TGTGCCAGCAGTGAAGCGGGACAGGGGTCCATCCCCCAGCATTTT. This encodes CASSEAGQGSIPQHF.

The V gene is TRBV7-9, the J gene TRBJ2-3; possibly TRBD2 for D (5 bases). The CDR3 runs 17 residues. Germline CDR1 SEHNR, CDR2 FQNEAQ (reference sequence). The V gene lost 6 bases and the J gene lost 6 bases, with 25 bases spanning the gap. The CDR3 DNA reads as TGTGCCAGCAGTCGTAAGCCAGGTTCTGGGAGTGAGGATACGCAGTATTTT. It is translated as CASSRKPGSGSEDTQYF.

The chain recombines TRBV2 with TRBJ2-3; possible D gene TRBD2, 5 bases. Trimming took 11 bases from V and 1 from J, leaving 16 bases between them. Germline CDR1 SNHLY, CDR2 FYNNEI. The length of the CDR3 is 14 residues. CDR3 nucleotides: TGTGCCCACGCGGAGGCAGCGGGCACAGATACGCAGTATTTT. This translates into CAHAEAAGTDTQYF.

This chain uses TRBV28 with TRBJ2-2, with TRBD2 matching 7 bases. V was pared by 7 bases and J by 6 bases, with 14 bases of the junction left unmatched. Germline CDR1 reads MDHEN; CDR2 reads SYDVKM. CDR3 length: 16 amino acids. This CDR3 reads CASTITGTTLSGELFF. CDR3 DNA: TGTGCCAGCACCATCACCGGGACTACGTTGTCCGGGGAGCTGTTTTTT.

The chain's CDR3 is CASSLSSSGSAGQYF. The CDR3 region has the DNA TGTGCCAGCAGTTTATCCTCTAGCGGGTCGGCGGGGCAGTACTTC. The rearrangement joins TRBV28 to TRBJ2-7; 8 nucleotides match TRBD2. The CDR3 contains 15 residues. Germline V gene sequence: CDR1 MDHEN, CDR2 SYDVKM. The V and J ends lost 1 base and 9 bases, in that order; junction bases with no gene match: 11. The full variable domain, its missing parts supplied by reference TRBV28 and TRBJ2-7, is DVKVTQSSRYLVKRTGEKVFLECVQDMDHENMFWYRQDPGLGLRLIYFSYDVKMKEKGDIPEGYSVSREKKERFSLILESASTNQTSMYLCASSLSSSGSAGQYFGPGTRLTVT.

This chain joins TRBV19 and TRBJ1-3; D is unclear. Trimming took off 3 bases at V and 4 bases at J, with 10 bases between the two ends. The CDR3 runs to 14 residues. Germline V gives CDR1 LNHDA, CDR2 SQIVND (reference sequence). CDR3 region: CASSMVGTGNTIYF. In nucleotides, the CDR3 is TGTGCCAGTAGTATGGTGGGCACGGGAAACACCATATATTTT.